This section outlines one TCR beta chain sequence together with its context. The data stem from a study of blood T cell repertoires in COVID-19. Clinical history as reported by participants underpinned cohort assignment. Recovered Cohort 3 donors showed two negative PCRs, clearance, or symptom resolution. In the study's own analysis: Estimated nucleated cell counts came from reference gene primer amplification. Method: immunoSEQ multiplex PCR; TCRdb's copy keeps in-frame clones and lacks some. D and trimming come from the DNA, and the V and J calls and clone size come from that table. There are fewer than 350,000 clones in the sample; 80% to 90% occur only once, and 2.2% lies in the top ten. This CDR3 is built from 20 residues.

The chain links TRBV21-1 to TRBJ2-2; the D call TRBD2 from the table was never checked on the DNA. TRBV21-1 is designated a pseudogene. The origin of this receptor is a young man who had recovered from COVID-19. Sequenced input: PBMCs or T cells enriched from blood (not recorded which). The CDR3 loop reads CASSKDVSGGGSMNTGELFF. CDR3 DNA sequence: TGTGCCAGCAGCAAAGATGTTTCGGGCGGGGGGTCCATGAACACCGGGGAGCTGTTTTTT.